What follows is one TCR beta chain and its context. Its cognate antigen is unknown. The sample is drawn from a study of T cells in narcolepsy. Study-wide background: Patients with NT1 or NT2 and healthy control donors were enrolled. Regarding the study as a whole: In some patient and control memory CD4+ samples, autoreactive clones were absent. HCRT-specific and TRIB2-specific autoreactive clonotypes appeared among same-patient CSF and blood CD4+ clonotypes. Autoreactive clonotypes reportedly recurred in blood of same and different patients, not controls.

The CDR3 is made up of 11 amino acids. Trimming removed 6 bases at V and 7 bases at J, with 5 bases between. Germline CDR1 reads SGHRS; CDR2 reads YFSETQ. Clones were sequenced by immunoSEQ multiplex PCR, and TCRdb holds only the in-frame ones, with some missing. The table lists 25,000 to 35,000 clones, roughly 83% of them singletons. The chain is built from TRBV5-1 and TRBJ2-6; the D is unclear. The receptor was derived from a human donor with narcolepsy. The sample consisted of CD45RA- memory CD4+ T cells from PBMCs. The CDR3 loop is CASTDANVLTF. CDR3 coding DNA: TGCGCCAGCACCGACGCCAACGTCCTGACTTTC.